These T cell receptor beta chains were read from a single sample in a study of Ad26.COV2.S vaccination and SARS-CoV-2 variants. This table comes from immunoSEQ multiplex PCR, and its TCRdb copy is limited to in-frame clones, with some not included. Found here are more than 300,000 clones, about 86% of them singletons; the top ten hold roughly 1.9%. Source: peripheral blood, taken in a trial of Ad26.COV2.S vaccine versus placebo. These receptors came from a person between 18 and 60 years old who received the Ad26.COV2.S COVID-19 vaccine or a placebo. Both conserved end residues are part of each CDR3. The order of the fields is J gene, V gene, CDR3 protein.

j_gene: TRBJ2-5; v_gene: TRBV5-1; CDR3aa: CASSRNLQETQYF
j_gene: TRBJ2-5; v_gene: TRBV5-1; CDR3aa: CASSLEGTKPRETQYF
j_gene: TRBJ2-2; v_gene: TRBV9; CDR3aa: CASSAAGTSNTGELFF
j_gene: TRBJ1-1; v_gene: TRBV9; CDR3aa: CASRVGIGGAGGSPMNTEAFF
j_gene: TRBJ2-4; v_gene: TRBV2; CDR3aa: CASGGDGNIQYF
j_gene: TRBJ1-5; v_gene: TRBV19; CDR3aa: CASSTTGGTSNQPQHF
j_gene: TRBJ2-7; v_gene: TRBV9; CDR3aa: CASSVGLVGRHEQYF
j_gene: TRBJ2-5; v_gene: TRBV12-3/TRBV12-4; CDR3aa: CASSLAQETQYF
j_gene: TRBJ1-5; v_gene: TRBV18; CDR3aa: CASSRSYRGGDSNQPQHF
j_gene: TRBJ1-1; v_gene: TRBV6-5; CDR3aa: CASSSLGANTEAFF
j_gene: TRBJ1-6; v_gene: TRBV9; CDR3aa: CASSALAGTGSSYNSPLHF
j_gene: TRBJ2-3; v_gene: TRBV19; CDR3aa: CASSTSSGPADTQYF
j_gene: TRBJ2-1; v_gene: TRBV7-3; CDR3aa: CASSLRGGQKQFF
j_gene: TRBJ2-3; v_gene: TRBV5-4; CDR3aa: CASSLVRSSADTQYF
j_gene: TRBJ1-2; v_gene: TRBV6-5; CDR3aa: CASSYDLKGARNGYTF
j_gene: TRBJ2-2; v_gene: TRBV24-1; CDR3aa: CATSDAPPAANTGELFF
j_gene: TRBJ1-1; v_gene: TRBV4-1; CDR3aa: CASSQRDRVAEAFF
j_gene: TRBJ1-2; v_gene: TRBV15; CDR3aa: CATSRRTGTYYTF
j_gene: TRBJ2-7; v_gene: TRBV7-2; CDR3aa: CASSLPGRISYEQYF
j_gene: TRBJ1-1; v_gene: TRBV5-4; CDR3aa: CASSSSGGGGHYTEAFF
j_gene: TRBJ1-4; v_gene: TRBV28; CDR3aa: CASSWKGKGNEKLFF
j_gene: TRBJ2-3; v_gene: TRBV6-2/TRBV6-3; CDR3aa: CASSPPFRDTQYF
j_gene: TRBJ2-7; v_gene: TRBV6-1; CDR3aa: CASSDPHGGLSYEQYF
j_gene: TRBJ1-1; v_gene: TRBV5-4; CDR3aa: CASSLNAGVNTEAFF
j_gene: TRBJ1-1; v_gene: TRBV27; CDR3aa: CASRPRGWNTEAFF
j_gene: TRBJ2-5; v_gene: TRBV7-6; CDR3aa: CASSLLATKETQYF
j_gene: TRBJ2-3; v_gene: TRBV7-2; CDR3aa: CASRRGESTDTQYF
j_gene: TRBJ2-5; v_gene: TRBV3-1/TRBV3-2; CDR3aa: CASSQRTSGAETQYF
j_gene: TRBJ1-3; v_gene: TRBV30; CDR3aa: CAWSVHSKGNTIYF
j_gene: TRBJ1-4; v_gene: TRBV18; CDR3aa: CASSPLSGGEKLFF
j_gene: TRBJ2-7; v_gene: TRBV12-5; CDR3aa: CASGLITGAGEQYF
j_gene: TRBJ2-7; v_gene: TRBV23-1; CDR3aa: CASSKQTYGGPYEQYF
j_gene: TRBJ1-6; v_gene: TRBV9; CDR3aa: CASSASGGGSPFHF
j_gene: TRBJ2-1; v_gene: TRBV7-6; CDR3aa: CASSRGAGGGNEQFF
j_gene: TRBJ1-2; v_gene: TRBV6-5; CDR3aa: CATVREGANYGYTF
j_gene: TRBJ2-3; v_gene: TRBV3-1/TRBV3-2; CDR3aa: CASRGLAGGSDTQYF
j_gene: TRBJ2-2; v_gene: TRBV18; CDR3aa: CASSPRKGLANTGELFF
j_gene: TRBJ1-3; v_gene: TRBV19; CDR3aa: CASSRDSSIGNTIYF
j_gene: TRBJ1-6; v_gene: TRBV7-8; CDR3aa: CASSLDRRGNSPLHF
j_gene: TRBJ2-1; v_gene: TRBV14; CDR3aa: CASSQSRGWATNEQFF
j_gene: TRBJ2-7; v_gene: TRBV13; CDR3aa: CATHRKGSSYEQYF
j_gene: TRBJ2-5; v_gene: TRBV5-1; CDR3aa: CASSSGNSGGGETQYF
j_gene: TRBJ2-5; v_gene: TRBV12-3/TRBV12-4; CDR3aa: CASSPLLGTQYF
j_gene: TRBJ2-1; v_gene: TRBV24-1; CDR3aa: CATSDPESDEQFF
j_gene: TRBJ1-5; v_gene: TRBV6-5; CDR3aa: CASTREAGRQPQHF
j_gene: TRBJ1-1; v_gene: TRBV5-6; CDR3aa: CASTQISRMLNTEAFF
j_gene: TRBJ1-1; v_gene: TRBV14; CDR3aa: CASSVIAGNTEAFF
j_gene: TRBJ1-5; v_gene: TRBV5-1; CDR3aa: CASSLAPGIGQPQHF
j_gene: TRBJ1-3; v_gene: TRBV3-1/TRBV3-2; CDR3aa: CASSQARGVTGNTIYF
j_gene: TRBJ1-6; v_gene: TRBV19; CDR3aa: CASQTQALGSLHF
j_gene: TRBJ2-7; v_gene: TRBV12-3/TRBV12-4; CDR3aa: CASRLELLYEQYF
j_gene: TRBJ2-1; v_gene: TRBV2; CDR3aa: CASRADYMSEQFF
j_gene: TRBJ1-1; v_gene: TRBV13; CDR3aa: CASCNRVRNTEAFF
j_gene: TRBJ1-5; v_gene: TRBV27; CDR3aa: CASRSGGLDQPQHF